Presented here are 30 T cell receptor beta chains from one specimen sequenced in a study of cytomegalovirus exposure and HLA in healthy donors. With 60 Vbeta and 13 Jbeta primers, the PCR was carried out. The data were produced by immunoSEQ multiplex PCR, yet TCRdb's version contains in-frame clones alone and is incomplete. The data contain about 180,000 clones, more than 75% of them singletons. Sequenced material: PBMCs. These TCRs come from a woman under 40 in good health and CMV-seropositive.

The chain couples TRBV1 to TRBJ1-1; the table calls TRBD1, which could not be checked here. TRBV1 is shown as a pseudogene. The CDR3 length is 16 residues. The CDR3 DNA sequence: TGCACCAGGGGGTGCTATTCCGACAGACGGTGCACTGAAGCTTTCTTT. Its translation is CTRGCYSDRRCTEAFF.

In DNA, the CDR3 is TGTGCCAGCAGCCCAGATGCGCTAGTCTCTGGAAACACCATATATTTT. This codes for CASSPDALVSGNTIYF. This chain uses TRBV11-2 with TRBJ1-3; D unresolved. CDR3 length: 16 residues. In germline, CDR1 is SGHAT, CDR2 FQNNGV. The germline V and J ends were trimmed by 5 bases and 0 bases, with 14 bases remaining between them.

This sequence joins TRBV28 and TRBJ1-1, with 9 bases matching TRBD1. Germline V gene data show CDR1 as MDHEN and CDR2 as SYDVKM. The J segment lost 5 bases and the V segment lost 6 bases, leaving 7 bases of the junction unmatched. This CDR3 is 14 amino acids long. The CDR3 region has the DNA TGTGCCAGCAGACCCGGGGACAGGGTGACTGAAGCTTTCTTT. Residues: CASRPGDRVTEAFF.

This clone showed up just a few times. The rearrangement uses TRBV30 and TRBJ2-7, with TRBD2 matching over 8 bases. The CDR3 consists of 13 residues. Looked up from germline, CDR1 is GTSNPN and CDR2 is SVGIG (reference sequence). V dropped 3 bases and J dropped 7; count of bases not matched to a gene: 8. The CDR3 is CAWSPFSGVEQYF. DNA of the CDR3: TGTGCCTGGAGCCCGTTTAGCGGGGTGGAGCAGTACTTC.

The V call is TRBV29-1, the J call TRBJ1-2; D is ambiguous. The CDR3 has 11 residues. Germline-derived CDR1 and CDR2 are SQVTM and ANQGSEA. V shed 1 base and J shed 8 bases, with 8 bases lying between them. The CDR3 sequence is CSVEGRFGYTF. CDR3 DNA: TGCAGCGTTGAAGGGCGGTTCGGCTACACCTTC.

The chain has TRBV10-1 and TRBJ2-1; D is uncertain. Germline CDR1 is WNHNN and CDR2 is SYGVQD (reference sequence). CDR3 length: 13 residues. Trimming cost V 7 bases and J 3 bases, with 10 bases left between them. The CDR3 loop is CASTRPDYNEQFF. The CDR3 region has the DNA TGCGCCAGCACTAGACCTGACTACAATGAGCAGTTCTTC.

In its sample, this clone was seen once. This chain connects TRBV9 to TRBJ2-1; 7 nucleotides align to TRBD2. Unmatched junction bases numbered 5, after V lost 0 bases and J lost 5 bases. The germline CDR1 and CDR2 sequences are SGDLS and YYNGEE. The CDR3 is made up of 15 amino acids. The CDR3 sequence is CASSVGGSGHNEQFF. CDR3 in DNA: TGTGCCAGCAGCGTAGGGGGTAGCGGGCACAATGAGCAGTTCTTC.

This clone occurred a few times. The chain uses TRBV9 and TRBJ2-3; the D is unclear. The germline CDR1 and CDR2 sequences are SGDLS and YYNGEE. The CDR3 loop spans 11 amino acids. V was pared by 4 bases and J by 4 bases, with 4 bases between. In nucleotides, the CDR3 is TGTGCCAGCAGCCAGTCAGATACGCAGTATTTT. Protein sequence: CASSQSDTQYF.

Here the CDR3 DNA reads TGTGCCAGCAGGGGGGGAGGCTACACCTTC. Translated: CASRGGGYTF. The chain uses TRBV28 and TRBJ1-2; tentatively, D is TRBD1 (5 bases). Trimming cost V 6 bases and J 8 bases, with 7 bases left between them. The CDR3 totals 10 residues. Per the germline V gene, CDR1 is MDHEN and CDR2 is SYDVKM.

This chain connects TRBV19 to TRBJ2-7; 9 bases agree with TRBD1. Germline CDR1 reads LNHDA; CDR2 reads SQIVND (reference sequence). Trimming took 4 bases from V and 0 from J; bases not matched to a gene: 4. The CDR3 length is 15 residues. The CDR3 DNA reads as TGTGCCAGTAGTACCCACAGGGGGCCCTCCTACGAGCAGTACTTC. It encodes CASSTHRGPSYEQYF. Full variable domain (outside the CDR3, taken from reference TRBV19 and TRBJ2-7): DGGITQSPKYLFRKEGQNVTLSCEQNLNHDAMYWYRQDPGQGLRLIYYSQIVNDFQKGDIAEGYSVSREKKESFPLTVTSAQKNPTAFYLCASSTHRGPSYEQYFGPGTRLTVT.

V usage is TRBV9 and J usage is TRBJ1-1, with a tentative D call TRBD1 (5 bases). The CDR3 has 14 residues. Trimming pared 0 bases from V and 6 bases from J, leaving 12 bases between. Looked up from germline, CDR1 is SGDLS and CDR2 is YYNGEE. In DNA, the CDR3 is TGTGCCAGCAGCGTAGGGAGGGGAGTAGCTGAAGCTTTCTTT. Translating it yields CASSVGRGVAEAFF.

The genes are TRBV5-1 and TRBJ2-3, with D possibly being TRBD2 (7 bases). The V end was cut by 4 bases, the J end by 1 base, with 13 bases between. The CDR3 sequence is 15 residues long. Germline values: CDR1 SGHRS, CDR2 YFSETQ. The CDR3 loop reads CASSPRGAGTDTQYF. CDR3 coding DNA: TGCGCCAGCAGCCCCCGGGGGGCTGGCACAGATACGCAGTATTTT.

This chain connects TRBV6-4 to TRBJ1-1; D unclear. The CDR3 runs 13 residues. Per germline, CDR1 MRHNA and CDR2 SNTAGT. V lost 3 bases to trimming and J lost 1 base, with 6 bases between them. Here the CDR3 reads CASSEQWNTEAFF. CDR3 DNA: TGTGCCAGCAGTGAACAGTGGAACACTGAAGCTTTCTTT.

In its sample, this clone was seen a few times. The rearrangement links TRBV5-1 to TRBJ2-2; 10 nucleotides line up with TRBD1. After removal of 4 bases from V and 5 bases from J, the junction contained 11 bases not matched to a gene. The V gene's germline CDR1 is SGHRS and CDR2 YFSETQ. This CDR3 has 17 amino acids. The CDR3 is CASSPPRGTGVTGELFF. The CDR3 bases are TGCGCCAGCAGCCCGCCGAGAGGGACAGGGGTTACCGGGGAGCTGTTTTTT.

The rearrangement joins TRBV19 to TRBJ2-1; D might be TRBD1 (5 bases). The CDR3 spans 12 residues. The V end lost 2 bases, the J end lost 7 bases, and 6 bases lay between the germline ends. Per germline, CDR1 LNHDA and CDR2 SQIVND (reference sequence). The CDR3 protein is CASSIPGNEQFF. In DNA, the CDR3 is TGTGCCAGTAGTATACCAGGGAATGAGCAGTTCTTC.

The chain recombines TRBV10-3 with TRBJ2-7; a weak D match, TRBD2 (5 bases). Germline CDR1 reads ENHRY; CDR2 reads SYGVKD. Trimming removed 0 bases at V and 3 bases at J, with 21 bases between. The CDR3 length is 18 residues. The CDR3 loop is CAISESIRTGERVYEQYF. The CDR3 DNA reads as TGTGCCATCAGTGAGTCTATTCGGACTGGGGAAAGGGTCTACGAGCAGTACTTC.

This clone was counted a single time. This chain connects TRBV7-2 to TRBJ1-5; tentatively, D is TRBD1 (6 bases). This CDR3 is built from 16 residues. Trimming removed 1 base at V and 2 bases at J, with 12 bases between. Germline V gene lookup returns CDR1 SGHTA and CDR2 FQGNSA. CDR3 loop: CASSLEGGDGNQPQHF. The CDR3 DNA reads TGTGCCAGCAGCTTAGAAGGGGGGGATGGCAATCAGCCCCAGCATTTT. Variable domain in full (rest from reference TRBV7-2 and TRBJ1-5): GAGVSQSPSNKVTEKGKDVELRCDPISGHTALYWYRQSLGQGLEFLIYFQGNSAPDKSGLPSDRFSAERTGGSVSTLTIQRTQQEDSAVYLCASSLEGGDGNQPQHFGDGTRLSIL.

As DNA, the CDR3 is TGTGCCAGCAGGCCCCTGACAGGGCCCTACGAGCAGTACTTC. This translates into CASRPLTGPYEQYF. The V call is TRBV11-2, the J call TRBJ2-7; 7 bases are shared with TRBD1. CDR1 and CDR2 from the germline V gene are SGHAT and FQNNGV. The CDR3 has 14 residues. The J segment lost 2 bases and the V segment lost 6 bases, leaving 7 bases of the junction unmatched.

The chain has TRBV5-5 and TRBJ1-6; possibly TRBD1 for D (5 bases). CDR3 length: 14 residues. CDR1 is SGHKS, CDR2 YYEKEE, per germline (reference sequence). The ends were cut back, 4 bases at V and 9 bases at J, with 14 bases in the middle. CDR3 amino acids: CASSPVQGISPLHF. The CDR3 DNA sequence: TGTGCCAGCAGCCCCGTCCAGGGAATTTCACCCCTCCACTTT.

V gene TRBV27 combines with J gene TRBJ1-2; 8 bases map to TRBD1. Trimming removed 6 bases from V and 4 bases from J; junction bases left unmatched: 13. In germline, CDR1 is MNHEY, CDR2 SMNVEV (reference sequence). This CDR3 has 16 amino acids. DNA for the CDR3: TGTGCCAGCAGACTTATCGGACAGGGAAGGACCTATGGCTACACCTTC. It specifies CASRLIGQGRTYGYTF.

The gene calls are TRBV10-2 and TRBJ2-5; 7 nucleotides line up with TRBD2. After removal of 2 bases from V and 2 bases from J, the junction contained 5 bases not matched to a gene. CDR1 WSHSY and CDR2 SAAADI come from the germline V gene. The CDR3 contains 15 residues. CDR3 coding DNA: TGCGCCAGCAGTGAGATGGCTAGCGGTCAAGAGACCCAGTACTTC. Residues: CASSEMASGQETQYF.

The chain recombines TRBV2 with TRBJ2-2; 10 bases match TRBD1. The CDR3 runs 14 residues. CDR1 and CDR2 from the germline V gene are SNHLY and FYNNEI. J lost 7 bases, V lost 5 bases, and 4 bases had no gene match. CDR3 nucleotide sequence: TGTGCCAGCAGTCCGGGACAGGGGTACGGGGAGCTGTTTTTT. Translation gives CASSPGQGYGELFF.

This chain uses TRBV6-4 with TRBJ2-1, with 15 positions matching TRBD2. Germline CDR1 is MRHNA and CDR2 is SNTAGT. Trimming cost V 2 bases and J 7 bases; bases outside gene matches: 0. This CDR3 comprises 15 residues. Written as DNA, the CDR3 is TGTGCCAGCAGTGACGGGACTAGCGGGGGGAATGAGCAGTTCTTC. Protein: CASSDGTSGGNEQFF.

The chain uses TRBV5-1 and TRBJ1-1; 8 bases fit TRBD1. Germline V gene data show CDR1 as SGHRS and CDR2 as YFSETQ. This CDR3 spans 14 amino acids. J gave up 1 base and V 4 bases, and 3 bases lay outside the gene matches. CDR3 region: CASSPGTGNTEAFF. The CDR3, as DNA: TGCGCCAGCAGCCCCGGGACAGGGAACACTGAAGCTTTCTTT.

Remarks on this clone: A read error may account for a junction end that differs from germline. The CDR3: CSSSLTTSGGAGEQFF. In nucleotides, the CDR3 is TGTTCCAGCAGTCTCACGACTAGCGGGGGGGCTGGTGAGCAGTTCTTC. V usage is TRBV7-9 and J usage is TRBJ2-1, with 14 bases that match TRBD2. The CDR3 spans 16 residues. Germline CDR1 SEHNR, CDR2 FQNEAQ (reference sequence).

This clone appeared a few times. This chain connects TRBV7-9 to TRBJ2-3; 9 bases match TRBD1. The CDR3 contains 15 residues. Germline-derived CDR1 and CDR2 are SEHNR and FQNEAQ (reference sequence). V dropped 6 bases and J dropped 4; count of bases not matched to a gene: 8. The CDR3 DNA reads TGTGCCAGCAGTCGTACAGGGGGCGCCGCAGATACGCAGTATTTT. Amino acids: CASSRTGGAADTQYF.

The rearrangement links TRBV28 to TRBJ2-7, with 12 bases identical to TRBD2. The CDR3 runs 15 residues. V gave up 6 bases and J gave up 3 bases; unmatched junction bases: 6. Germline V gene sequence: CDR1 MDHEN, CDR2 SYDVKM. The CDR3 reads CASRRLAGVNYEQYF. CDR3 bases: TGTGCCAGCAGAAGACTAGCGGGGGTGAACTACGAGCAGTACTTC.

The chain couples TRBV11-2 to TRBJ1-2, with TRBD1 matching over 7 bases. CDR1 is SGHAT, CDR2 FQNNGV, per germline. This CDR3 comprises 13 residues. V lost 3 bases and J lost 4; bases outside the gene matches: 2. CDR3 protein: CASSLDRPYGYTF. The CDR3 DNA sequence: TGTGCCAGCAGCTTGGACAGGCCCTATGGCTACACCTTC. The full variable domain, rest sourced from reference TRBV11-2 and TRBJ1-2, is EAGVAQSPRYKIIEKRQSVAFWCNPISGHATLYWYQQILGQGPKLLIQFQNNGVVDDSQLPKDRFSAERLKGVDSTLKIQPAKLEDSAVYLCASSLDRPYGYTFGSGTRLTVV.

The CDR3: CASSFPGTRARETQYF. As DNA, the CDR3 is TGTGCCAGCAGCTTTCCCGGGACTAGAGCCAGAGAGACCCAGTACTTC. The chain employs TRBV7-9 and TRBJ2-5, with 8 nucleotides matching TRBD2. The CDR3 spans 16 residues. CDR1 and CDR2 from the germline V gene are SEHNR and FQNEAQ (reference sequence). The junction had 10 bases not matched to a gene; V was cut back by 3 bases and J by 4 bases.

The chain couples TRBV10-3 to TRBJ1-1; 8 bases are a match to TRBD1. The CDR3 consists of 15 residues. V shed 3 bases and J 1 base; nucleotides not matched to a gene: 4. Germline-derived CDR1 and CDR2 are ENHRY and SYGVKD. CDR3 DNA sequence: TGTGCCATCAGTGAAGCGACAGGGGAGAACACTGAAGCTTTCTTT. Translating it yields CAISEATGENTEAFF.